This T cell receptor beta chain came from a study of shared clonotypes between healthy human individuals. The germline V gene has CDR1 SGHNT and CDR2 YYREEE (reference sequence). The V segment lost 0 bases and the J segment 7 bases; nucleotides outside the gene matches: 5. The CDR3 loop spans 14 amino acids. Study-level points and caveats: Lower generation probabilities were found for non-shared clonotypes than for those shared by all four donors.

Regarding this clone: Its cognate antigen is unknown.

Repertoires were generated with immunoSEQ multiplex PCR, while TCRdb's copy carries only in-frame clones and drops some. The sample contains 2,500,000 or so clones, 85% to 95% of which appear only once. The rearrangement links TRBV5-4 to TRBJ2-5; TRBD2 aligns across 8 bases. The sample comprised naive CD4+ T cells from PBMCs. Subset noted: CD45RA+ positively selected. The TCR originated in a man younger than 35 in good health. Some clones in this sample may be carry-over from other donors' samples. DNA for the CDR3: TGTGCCAGCAGCTTGGGGACCCGGGAGGGGACCCAGTACTTC. Protein sequence: CASSLGTREGTQYF.